Below, one TCR beta chain is given with its context. The antigen remains unidentified. The data originate from a study of T cells in Graves' hyperthyroidism and ophthalmopathy. Whole-study results and caveats: Expanded thyroid clonotypes (above 0.001) were mostly also found in blood. In the analysis, a 13 V-J model separated ophthalmopathy from stable hyperthyroidism.

The CDR3 has 12 amino acids. Trimming shortened V by 7 bases and J by 6 bases, and 13 bases separated the two germline ends. Germline CDR1 is MNHEY and CDR2 is SMNVEV (reference sequence). Diagnosis relied on clinical symptoms, serum thyroxine and TRAb, thyroid ultrasound and orbital computed tomography. Regions amplified from RNA transcripts were the TCR beta CDR3 regions. HTBI primers were used for first-round RT-PCR of the TCR CDR3. TCRdb analysed the multiplex PCR reads with MiXCR anew, one entry per CDR3 protein. The repertoire holds 450,000 to 700,000 distinct CDR3 sequences, with more than 45% as singletons.

Sequencing input: peripheral blood or thyroid tissue (not recorded which). This sequence was found in an adult woman with Graves' disease, either hyperthyroidism or ophthalmopathy (not recorded which). The chain links TRBV27 to TRBJ2-7; D perhaps matches TRBD1 (5 bases). The CDR3 nucleotides are TGTGCCAGCAACGCCCAGGGCTCCGAGCAGTACTTC. Its translation is CASNAQGSEQYF.